A single sample is the source of the 25 T cell receptor beta chains below, sequenced in a study of radiation and T cells in renal cell carcinoma. The sample's time point: baseline pretreatment blood. Treatment reported: 15 Gy SBRT to primary tumor, nephrectomy 4 weeks later. Clones were sequenced by immunoSEQ multiplex PCR, and TCRdb holds only the in-frame ones, with some missing. The sample consists of more than 75,000 clones, over 65% of them appearing once. The input for sequencing was blood, taken from a patient whose treatment included radiotherapy and nephrectomy. The receptors originated from a man in his 60s with renal cell carcinoma.

V and J are TRBV30 and TRBJ2-1; D remains unclear. The V and J ends lost 0 bases and 4 bases respectively, with 13 bases between them. The CDR3 length is 15 residues. Germline V gene data show CDR1 as GTSNPN and CDR2 as SVGIG (reference sequence). CDR3 residues: CAWSVLGSRYNEQFF. As DNA, the CDR3 is TGTGCCTGGAGTGTATTGGGCAGTAGGTACAATGAGCAGTTCTTC.

The chain recombines TRBV29-1 with TRBJ2-5; D unclear. The germline gives CDR1 SQVTM, CDR2 ANQGSEA. This CDR3 region has 15 residues. Trimming removed 1 base from V and 1 base from J, with 13 bases in between. Written as DNA, the CDR3 is TGCAGCGTTGAAGTTGGCGGTGAATTCCAAGAGACCCAGTACTTC. Translated, it gives CSVEVGGEFQETQYF.

This clone appeared a few times. The J gene is TRBJ1-1, the V gene TRBV7-8, with a possible D match to TRBD1 (5 bases). This CDR3 is 14 amino acids long. Trimming took off 4 bases at V and 1 base at J, with 10 bases between the two ends. Germline V gene sequence: CDR1 SGHVS, CDR2 FQNEAQ. Written as DNA, the CDR3 is TGTGCCAGCAGCTCCATAACAGGGAACACTGAAGCTTTCTTT. It specifies CASSSITGNTEAFF.

This clone appeared many times. This chain connects TRBV19 to TRBJ1-3; D call uncertain. Germline V gene lookup returns CDR1 LNHDA and CDR2 SQIVND (reference sequence). Trimming took 0 bases from V and 1 from J, leaving 7 bases between them. The CDR3 runs 15 residues. The CDR3: CASSIDTASGNTIYF. For the CDR3, the DNA is TGTGCCAGTAGTATAGATACGGCGTCTGGAAACACCATATATTTT.

This chain connects TRBV6-1 to TRBJ2-1; 8 bases are shared with TRBD2. The CDR3 runs to 15 residues. From germline, CDR1 is MNHNS and CDR2 SASEGT. Unmatched junction bases numbered 9, after V lost 2 bases and J lost 9 bases. CDR3 in DNA: TGTGCCAGCAGTGAAACCCCAGCGGGAGCGTTTGAGCAGTTCTTC. Encoded protein: CASSETPAGAFEQFF.

The V call is TRBV27, the J call TRBJ2-2; 7 bases line up with TRBD1. The V gene's germline CDR1 is MNHEY and CDR2 SMNVEV (reference sequence). V trimming: 8 bases; J trimming: 5 bases; junction bases outside the gene matches: 8. The CDR3 covers 14 residues. The CDR3 region has the DNA TGTGCCAGCGGATACAGGGGAATGACCGGGGAGCTGTTTTTT. Its protein is CASGYRGMTGELFF.

The gene calls are TRBV11-3 and TRBJ2-2, with D perhaps TRBD2 (6 bases). Germline CDR1 reads SGHNT; CDR2 reads YENEEA. V was shortened by 6 bases and J by 1 base, with 18 bases between the two germline ends. This CDR3 has 17 residues. The CDR3 reads CASSPPGGLENTGELFF. DNA for the CDR3: TGTGCCAGCAGTCCCCCCGGAGGGCTAGAGAACACCGGGGAGCTGTTTTTT.

The table lists this clone with a few counts. The chain has TRBV5-1 and TRBJ1-2; TRBD1 agrees at 10 bases. This CDR3 is 14 amino acids long. V lost 8 bases and J lost 4; bases outside the gene matches: 8. Germline V gene lookup returns CDR1 SGHRS and CDR2 YFSETQ. The CDR3 coding sequence is TGCGCCAGTAATCCGGGACAGGGGCCCTATGGCTACACCTTC. Protein sequence: CASNPGQGPYGYTF.

By share of the sample, this clone is medium-sized. The rearrangement joins TRBV29-1 to TRBJ2-3; D is perhaps TRBD2 (5 bases). This CDR3 has 15 residues. Per the germline V gene, CDR1 is SQVTM and CDR2 is ANQGSEA. Trimming took 5 bases from V and 3 from J, leaving 18 bases between them. This chain's CDR3 is CSVPRAGSRTDTQYF. CDR3 in DNA: TGCAGCGTTCCCCGGGCGGGTAGTCGTACAGATACGCAGTATTTT.

The V and J genes are TRBV15 and TRBJ1-4, with 7 bases aligning to TRBD1. The ends lost 3 bases at V and 7 bases at J; junction bases unmatched: 8. This CDR3 spans 15 amino acids. The germline CDR1 and CDR2 sequences are LNHNV and YYDKDF (reference sequence). CDR3 sequence (DNA): TGTGCCACCAGCAGCCCTCCCCAGGGGGGTGAAAAACTGTTTTTT. Its protein is CATSSPPQGGEKLFF.

This clone was found a few times. The chain links TRBV19 to TRBJ1-4, with 7 bases matching TRBD1. This CDR3 is 14 amino acids long. V dropped 5 bases and J dropped 4; count of bases not matched to a gene: 4. Germline V gives CDR1 LNHDA, CDR2 SQIVND (reference sequence). CDR3: CASSYRDSNEKLFF. DNA for the CDR3: TGTGCCAGTAGTTACCGGGACAGTAATGAAAAACTGTTTTTT. Combining the CDR3 with reference TRBV19 and TRBJ1-4 gives the whole variable domain DGGITQSPKYLFRKEGQNVTLSCEQNLNHDAMYWYRQDPGQGLRLIYYSQIVNDFQKGDIAEGYSVSREKKESFPLTVTSAQKNPTAFYLCASSYRDSNEKLFFGSGTQLSVL.

V gene TRBV6-1 combines with J gene TRBJ2-3, with a weak D call TRBD2 (7 bases). Germline lookup yields CDR1 MNHNS and CDR2 SASEGT. CDR3 length: 14 amino acids. The V gene lost 8 bases and the J gene lost 0 bases, with 12 bases spanning the gap. The CDR3 nucleotides are TGTGCCAGCCGCGGGGGCTTTAGCACAGATACGCAGTATTTT. This codes for CASRGGFSTDTQYF.

This chain links TRBV5-1 with TRBJ2-7; D possibly corresponds to TRBD2 (6 bases). The V and J ends lost 5 bases and 2 bases respectively, with 14 bases between them. This CDR3 has 14 residues. CDR1 is SGHRS, CDR2 YFSETQ, per germline. CDR3 bases: TGCGCCAGCAGTCCCTTGGGGGGAACCTACGAGCAGTACTTC. Its translation: CASSPLGGTYEQYF.

The gene calls are TRBV28 and TRBJ2-3; 10 bases line up with TRBD2. V was pared by 5 bases and J by 6 bases, with 11 bases of the junction left unmatched. CDR3 size: 16 residues. Germline V gene lookup returns CDR1 MDHEN and CDR2 SYDVKM. The DNA of the CDR3 is TGTGCCAGCAGTCCCTCTAGCGGGAGTGGCGTGGATACGCAGTATTTT. Its protein product is CASSPSSGSGVDTQYF.

This chain links TRBV29-1 with TRBJ2-7, with 10 bases lining up with TRBD2. V lost 4 bases to trimming and J lost 6 bases; unmatched junction nucleotides: 12. There are 15 residues in the CDR3. The V gene's germline CDR1 is SQVTM and CDR2 ANQGSEA. The CDR3 reads CSVVPASGRAVEQYF. In DNA form, the CDR3 reads TGCAGCGTTGTCCCCGCTAGCGGGAGAGCGGTCGAGCAGTACTTC.

V is TRBV7-2 and J is TRBJ2-5; D perhaps matches TRBD1 (7 bases). The V gene lost 3 bases and the J gene lost 4 bases, with 24 bases spanning the gap. Looked up from germline, CDR1 is SGHTA and CDR2 is FQGNSA. CDR3 length: 18 residues. The CDR3 here is CASSFRTGGEKGLETQYF. The CDR3 bases are TGTGCCAGCAGCTTTAGGACAGGAGGGGAAAAGGGACTAGAGACCCAGTACTTC.

The chain joins TRBV5-8 to TRBJ1-2, with D unresolved. V was clipped by 5 bases and J by 8 bases, with 16 bases between them. Germline assignment: CDR1 SGHTS and CDR2 YDEGEE. The CDR3 sequence is 13 residues long. As DNA, the CDR3 is TGTGCCAGCAGTCCCGGATACCCGGAGGGCTACACCTTC. It translates to CASSPGYPEGYTF.

The rearrangement uses TRBV6-5 and TRBJ2-3; 11 positions agree with TRBD1. The J segment lost 8 bases and the V segment lost 7 bases, leaving 8 bases of the junction unmatched. In germline, CDR1 is MNHEY, CDR2 SVGAGI. The CDR3 runs 14 residues. The CDR3 DNA reads TGTGCCAGCAAGGGACAGGGGGGTTCAAGTACGCAGTATTTT. Its protein is CASKGQGGSSTQYF.

This chain links TRBV7-2 with TRBJ2-5; no clear D gene. V lost 1 base, J lost 2 bases, and 8 bases lay in between. Germline V gene data show CDR1 as SGHTA and CDR2 as FQGNSA. The CDR3 runs to 14 residues. The CDR3 DNA reads as TGTGCCAGCAGCTTAGGGGCAGAGCAAGAGACCCAGTACTTC. This encodes CASSLGAEQETQYF.

The chain links TRBV5-1 to TRBJ2-1; D is possibly TRBD1 (6 bases). V was trimmed by 4 bases and J by 12 bases, leaving 14 bases between them. CDR1 and CDR2 (germline): SGHRS, YFSETQ. The CDR3 runs to 12 residues. The CDR3 nucleotides read TGCGCCAGCAGCGTGCAGGGGTTGTCGCAGTTCTTC. Residues: CASSVQGLSQFF.

CDR3 in DNA: TGTGCCAGCAGTCCCCTGGGGGGCCGGCAAGAGACCCAGTACTTC. Its protein is CASSPLGGRQETQYF. The rearrangement uses TRBV27 and TRBJ2-5, with D perhaps assigned TRBD1 or TRBD2 (6 bases each). From germline, CDR1 is MNHEY and CDR2 SMNVEV (reference sequence). Deletions cut 5 bases from V and 2 bases from J, with 15 bases between. The CDR3 consists of 15 residues.

This chain uses TRBV19 with TRBJ2-2, with a tentative D call TRBD2 (6 bases). Germline CDR1 LNHDA, CDR2 SQIVND (reference sequence). The CDR3 contains 13 residues. V dropped 11 bases and J dropped 3 bases, with 13 bases sitting between them. In DNA, the CDR3 is TGTGCCGCCAAAGGGAGGTACACCGGGGAGCTGTTTTTT. This codes for CAAKGRYTGELFF.

This chain joins TRBV7-9 and TRBJ2-1; the D gene could be TRBD1 or TRBD2 (5 bases each). The CDR3 loop spans 15 amino acids. The germline V gene has CDR1 SEHNR and CDR2 FQNEAQ (reference sequence). V lost 4 bases and J lost 7, with 17 bases in between. CDR3 sequence reads: CASSWDGYKGNEQFF. In DNA form, the CDR3 reads TGTGCCAGCAGCTGGGACGGTTACAAGGGGAATGAGCAGTTCTTC.

The V gene is TRBV19, the J gene TRBJ2-5, with D unclear. Trimming took 3 bases from V and 5 from J, leaving 16 bases between them. The CDR3 extends over 15 amino acids. Germline V gene data show CDR1 as LNHDA and CDR2 as SQIVND (reference sequence). In DNA, the CDR3 is TGTGCCAGTAGTATCGGGTCTGGCGTCGGGGAGACCCAGTACTTC. Protein: CASSIGSGVGETQYF.

The chain is built from TRBV28 and TRBJ1-2, with D hard to call. The V gene's germline CDR1 is MDHEN and CDR2 SYDVKM. The CDR3 totals 12 residues. V was shortened by 6 bases and J by 8 bases, with 13 bases between the two germline ends. CDR3 coding DNA: TGTGCCAGCAGGGAAGGCGGCGGGGGCTACACCTTC. Its protein product is CASREGGGGYTF.